A single sample gave rise to the 19 T cell receptor beta chains below, sequenced in a study of blood T cell repertoires in COVID-19. The data were produced by immunoSEQ multiplex PCR, yet TCRdb's version contains in-frame clones alone and is incomplete. Counted here are some 150,000 clones, about 82% occurring once; the ten biggest clones make up approximately 2.7%. Sequencing was carried out using peripheral blood. These receptors all come from a woman aged 40 to 50 with active or convalescent COVID-19.

This clone was counted a single time. The gene calls are TRBV4-3 and TRBJ1-2; perhaps TRBD1 as D (6 bases). The V and J ends lost 0 bases and 10 bases respectively, with 24 bases between them. Germline V gene data show CDR1 as LGHNA and CDR2 as YSLEER. This CDR3 contains 17 residues. This CDR3 is CASSQDPNRAEVNAYTF. The CDR3 nucleotides are TGCGCCAGCAGCCAAGATCCGAACAGGGCTGAAGTTAACGCCTACACCTTC.

This clone was observed once. CDR3 nucleotide sequence: TGTGCCAGTAGTGACTCCCGGACAGGGGGTAGAACCTACGAGCAGTACTTC. Residues: CASSDSRTGGRTYEQYF. The V and J genes are TRBV19 and TRBJ2-7; TRBD1 agrees at 10 bases. Losses at the gene ends were 5 bases for V and 2 bases for J; bases not matched to a gene: 12. The CDR3 extends over 17 amino acids. CDR1 is LNHDA, CDR2 SQIVND, per germline (reference sequence). The full variable domain, completed using reference TRBV19 and TRBJ2-7, is DGGITQSPKYLFRKEGQNVTLSCEQNLNHDAMYWYRQDPGQGLRLIYYSQIVNDFQKGDIAEGYSVSREKKESFPLTVTSAQKNPTAFYLCASSDSRTGGRTYEQYFGPGTRLTVT.

The V call is TRBV11-2, the J call TRBJ1-4; 10 nucleotides line up with TRBD1. Trimming at V came to 5 bases and at J to 4 bases, leaving 7 bases not matched to a gene. This CDR3 has 16 amino acids. The germline CDR1 and CDR2 sequences are SGHAT and FQNNGV. In DNA, the CDR3 is TGTGCCAGCAGCCAGGACAGGGGGTCCTATAATGAAAAACTGTTTTTT. Its protein product is CASSQDRGSYNEKLFF.

This chain joins TRBV7-8 and TRBJ1-5; TRBD1 aligns across 7 bases. The CDR3 runs 14 residues. The ends lost 3 bases at V and 7 bases at J; junction bases unmatched: 6. The germline CDR1 and CDR2 sequences are SGHVS and FQNEAQ. The CDR3 sequence: CASSFDRVGQPQHF. DNA for the CDR3: TGTGCCAGCAGCTTCGACAGGGTCGGGCAGCCCCAGCATTTT.

This clone was seen only a few times. The V call is TRBV30, the J call TRBJ1-2, with TRBD1 matching 8 bases. The CDR3 spans 13 residues. Unmatched junction bases numbered 13, after V lost 7 bases and J lost 9 bases. Germline-derived CDR1 and CDR2 are GTSNPN and SVGIG (reference sequence). This chain's CDR3 is CAYRDRGLRRYTF. CDR3 nucleotides: TGTGCCTACCGCGACAGGGGACTAAGGCGCTACACCTTC. The full variable domain, in which reference TRBV30 and TRBJ1-2 provide the parts outside the CDR3, is SQTIHQWPATLVQPVGSPLSLECTVEGTSNPNLYWYRQAAGRGLQLLFYSVGIGQISSEVPQNLSASRPQDRQFILSSKKLLLSDSGFYLCAYRDRGLRRYTFGSGTRLTVV.

The V gene is TRBV28, the J gene TRBJ2-7; tentative D call: TRBD1 (6 bases). The V gene lost 2 bases and the J gene lost 5 bases, with 7 bases spanning the gap. The CDR3 length is 12 residues. CDR1 is MDHEN and CDR2 is SYDVKM in the germline V gene. The CDR3 bases are TGTGCCAGCAGTTTAAAGGGGGACGAGCAGTACTTC. Protein: CASSLKGDEQYF.

This clone was observed once. The gene calls are TRBV24-1 and TRBJ2-1; TRBD1 aligns across 7 bases. Germline V lookup: CDR1 KGHDR, CDR2 SFDVKD. V shed 5 bases, J shed 6 bases, and the junction held 9 bases outside the gene matches. The CDR3 sequence is 15 residues long. CDR3 amino acids: CATSGTGPRINEQFF. CDR3 DNA sequence: TGTGCCACCAGTGGGACAGGCCCCAGGATCAATGAGCAGTTCTTC.

J is TRBJ1-6 and V is TRBV7-9, with 9 bases aligning to TRBD1. The CDR3 consists of 18 residues. With V trimmed by 3 bases and J by 8 bases, 14 bases remained unmatched. CDR1 is SEHNR, CDR2 FQNEAQ, per germline (reference sequence). CDR3 coding DNA: TGTGCCAGCAGCTTGTTCCCCCCTTCAAACAGGGGGCATTCACCCCTCCACTTT. Its translation is CASSLFPPSNRGHSPLHF.

The chain links TRBV10-3 to TRBJ1-2; D is uncertain. CDR3 length: 16 amino acids. Per germline, CDR1 ENHRY and CDR2 SYGVKD. Trimming left V 4 bases short and J 0 bases short, with 15 bases between. The CDR3 spells CAISGGSAAANYGYTF. CDR3 in DNA: TGTGCCATCAGTGGCGGCTCTGCGGCAGCTAACTATGGCTACACCTTC.

This clone was detected a few times. CDR3: CASSLAVLLAGGPWNEQFF. The CDR3 coding sequence is TGCGCCAGCAGCTTGGCCGTCTTACTAGCGGGGGGCCCGTGGAATGAGCAGTTCTTC. The chain combines TRBV5-1 with TRBJ2-1, with 12 bases identical to TRBD2. CDR1 and CDR2 from the germline V gene are SGHRS and YFSETQ. This CDR3 is built from 19 residues. After removal of 0 bases from V and 7 bases from J, the junction contained 14 bases not matched to a gene.

The gene calls are TRBV4-3 and TRBJ1-2; 7 bases map to TRBD1. From germline, CDR1 is LGHNA and CDR2 YSLEER. This CDR3 is 17 amino acids long. Trimming at V came to 2 bases and at J to 2 bases, leaving 11 bases not matched to a gene. The DNA of the CDR3 is TGCGCCAGCAGCCAATCGATCCCGGACAGGACGAACTATGGCTACACCTTC. Residues: CASSQSIPDRTNYGYTF.

This clone was picked up one time. The chain recombines TRBV2 with TRBJ1-1; D is perhaps TRBD1 (5 bases). The CDR3 contains 13 residues. The germline gives CDR1 SNHLY, CDR2 FYNNEI. V gave up 1 base and J gave up 12 bases, with 15 bases separating them. In DNA form, the CDR3 reads TGTGCCAGCAGTGAAGGGGGCTTAGTAAACTCTTTCTTT. Amino acids: CASSEGGLVNSFF.

CDR3 bases: TGTGCCATCGACAGATATGGCTACACCTTC. Its translation: CAIDRYGYTF. The J gene is TRBJ1-2, the V gene TRBV6-5; the D gene is possibly TRBD1 (5 bases). The V end lost 10 bases, the J end lost 5 bases, and 8 bases lay between the germline ends. The V gene's germline CDR1 is MNHEY and CDR2 SVGAGI. The CDR3 is made up of 10 amino acids.

The chain links TRBV4-1 to TRBJ1-1; TRBD1 is a possible D gene (5 bases). Germline CDR1 MGHRA, CDR2 YSYEKL. CDR3 length equals 15 residues. The V end lost 0 bases, the J end lost 4 bases, and 12 bases lay between the germline ends. The CDR3: CASSQDPGGVTEAFF. The CDR3 region has the DNA TGCGCCAGCAGCCAAGACCCGGGGGGGGTCACTGAAGCTTTCTTT.

This clone has a count of ten or more. J is TRBJ1-1 and V is TRBV5-1, with 8 bases identical to TRBD1. The germline CDR1 and CDR2 sequences are SGHRS and YFSETQ. Trimming cost V 6 bases and J 5 bases; bases outside gene matches: 9. CDR3 length: 14 residues. This CDR3 is CASTLLQGGTEAFF. The CDR3 DNA sequence: TGCGCCAGCACCTTACTACAGGGGGGTACTGAAGCTTTCTTT.

This clone was seen a single time. This chain connects TRBV7-9 to TRBJ2-7, with D maybe TRBD1 (5 bases). This CDR3 has 12 amino acids. CDR1 and CDR2 from the germline V gene are SEHNR and FQNEAQ (reference sequence). V lost 4 bases and J lost 3, with 7 bases in between. CDR3 loop: CASSSQGYEQYF. Written as DNA, the CDR3 is TGTGCCAGCAGCTCCCAGGGCTACGAGCAGTACTTC.

The rearrangement links TRBV5-4 to TRBJ2-1; 7 bases are shared with TRBD1. The CDR3 is 15 amino acids. CDR1 SGHNT and CDR2 YYREEE come from the germline V gene (reference sequence). The V segment lost 5 bases and the J segment 8 bases; nucleotides outside the gene matches: 13. The CDR3 bases are TGTGCCAGCAGAGACACCAGGGGGAACGGGGATGAGCAGTTCTTC. Translating it yields CASRDTRGNGDEQFF.

The chain recombines TRBV19 with TRBJ2-3; the match to TRBD1 covers 12 bases. The CDR3 is 16 residues long. Trimming took 5 bases from V and 5 from J; bases not matched to a gene: 8. Germline lookup yields CDR1 LNHDA and CDR2 SQIVND (reference sequence). DNA for the CDR3: TGTGCCAGTAGTGCTGGGGACAGGGGGCGAGGAGATACGCAGTATTTT. Protein product: CASSAGDRGRGDTQYF.

This clone was observed a single time. The chain carries TRBV12-2 and TRBJ1-5; the table's D gene call, TRBD1, was not cross checked with the DNA. TRBV12-2 is a listed pseudogene. This CDR3 is 16 amino acids long. CDR3 DNA: TGTGCAAGTCGCTTAGCGGAAGACAGGGGGGATCAGCCCCAGCATTTT. Its translation: CASRLAEDRGDQPQHF.